This T cell receptor beta chain is from a study of blood T cell repertoires in COVID-19. The wider study: PBMCs, B-cell-depleted T cells, or T cells were the source of the cDNA or gDNA that made up the material.

The authors' processing: How many nucleated cells were present was estimated from reference gene primer amplification. Only in-frame clones appear in the TCRdb table, and some are missing; sequencing was by immunoSEQ multiplex PCR. The V and J calls and clone size come from that table; D and trimming were worked out from the DNA. This table holds fewer than 450,000 clones, approximately 91% found once. Self-reported history from a screening survey and questionnaire set each donor's cohort. The CDR3 loop spans 15 amino acids. The germline V gene encodes CDR1 SNHLY and CDR2 FYNNEI. The V end was cut by 8 bases, the J end by 4 bases, with 19 bases between.

The sample taken for sequencing was PBMCs or T cells enriched from blood (not recorded which). The clonotype originates from a woman in her thirties or forties with acute COVID-19. This chain uses TRBV2 with TRBJ2-3, with TRBD2 as a possible D gene (7 bases). CDR3 sequence (DNA): TGTGCCAGCGTCGTAGGGGGGGCGAACGCAGATACGCAGTATTTT. It codes for CASVVGGANADTQYF.